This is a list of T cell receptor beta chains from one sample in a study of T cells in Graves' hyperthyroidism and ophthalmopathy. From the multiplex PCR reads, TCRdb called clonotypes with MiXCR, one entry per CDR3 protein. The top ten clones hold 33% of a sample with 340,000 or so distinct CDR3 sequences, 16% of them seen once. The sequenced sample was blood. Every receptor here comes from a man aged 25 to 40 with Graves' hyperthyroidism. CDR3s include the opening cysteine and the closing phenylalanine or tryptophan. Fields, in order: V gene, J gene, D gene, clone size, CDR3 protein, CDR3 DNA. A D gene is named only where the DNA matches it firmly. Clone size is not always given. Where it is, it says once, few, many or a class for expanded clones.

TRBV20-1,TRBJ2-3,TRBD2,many,CSARSGLAGARDTQYF,TGCAGTGCTAGGTCGGGACTAGCGGGAGCCAGAGATACGCAGTATTTT
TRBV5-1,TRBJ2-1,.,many,CASSFADPSQGSEQFF,TGCGCCAGCAGCTTTGCAGACCCATCACAAGGCAGTGAGCAGTTCTTC
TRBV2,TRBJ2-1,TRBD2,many,CASSEGGRDYNEQFF,TGTGCCAGCAGTGAAGGCGGGAGGGACTACAATGAGCAGTTCTTC
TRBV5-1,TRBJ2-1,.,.,CASSGGQGGLNEQFF,TGCGCCAGCAGCGGCGGACAGGGAGGGCTCAATGAGCAGTTCTTC
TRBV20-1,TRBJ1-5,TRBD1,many,CSARQGAGDQPQHF,TGCAGTGCGAGACAGGGGGCAGGTGATCAGCCCCAGCATTTT
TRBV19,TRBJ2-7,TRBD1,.,CASSPQTQGPTYEQYF,TGTGCCAGTAGTCCTCAGACACAGGGGCCAACCTACGAGCAGTACTTC
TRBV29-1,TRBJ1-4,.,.,CSVDLWDVNEKLFF,TGCAGCGTTGACCTTTGGGATGTTAATGAAAAACTGTTTTTT
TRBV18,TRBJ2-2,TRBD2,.,CASSTDLAGGNTGELFF,TGTGCCAGCTCAACCGACCTAGCGGGAGGGAACACCGGGGAGCTGTTTTTT
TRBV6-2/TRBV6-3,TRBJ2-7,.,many,CASRPLGQASYEQYF,TGTGCCAGCAGGCCCCTCGGTCAGGCGTCCTACGAGCAGTACTTC
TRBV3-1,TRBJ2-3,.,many,CASSLRLAVTDTQYF,TGTGCCAGCAGCCTCCGCTTAGCGGTCACAGATACGCAGTATTTT
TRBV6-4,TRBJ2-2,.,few,CASSEEGGDTGELFF,TGTGCCAGCAGTGAGGAGGGAGGAGACACCGGGGAGCTGTTTTTT
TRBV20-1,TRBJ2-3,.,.,CSGIRGSADTQYF,TGCAGTGGTATCAGGGGTAGCGCAGATACGCAGTATTTT
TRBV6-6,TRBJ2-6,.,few,CASSYSLTAGANVLTF,TGTGCCAGCAGTTACTCGTTAACCGCTGGGGCCAACGTCCTGACTTTC
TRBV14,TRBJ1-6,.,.,CASAPGRWNSPLHF,TGTGCCAGCGCCCCCGGGAGGTGGAATTCACCCCTCCACTTT
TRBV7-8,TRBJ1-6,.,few,CASSLEGGRNSPLHF,TGTGCCAGCAGCTTAGAGGGAGGGCGGAATTCACCCCTCCACTTT
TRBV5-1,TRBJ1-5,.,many,CASSLGGSYSNQPQHF,TGCGCCAGCAGCCTCGGGGGAAGTTATAGCAATCAGCCCCAGCATTTT
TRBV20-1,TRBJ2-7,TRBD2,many,CSAPHPGLREQYF,TGCAGTGCTCCCCATCCGGGACTACGCGAGCAGTACTTC